This T cell receptor beta chain was profiled in a study of identical twins. Template switching supplied a universal primer site; unique molecular identifiers were carried on the cDNA. A single record per CDR3 protein comes from TCRdb applying MiXCR to the 5' RACE reads. The table lists 310,000 or so distinct CDR3 sequences, 6.5% to 9.5% of them singletons. This clonotype has a count of ten or more. With 4 bases removed from V and 7 bases from J, the gap between germline ends came to 19 bases. The CDR3 extends over 16 amino acids. Germline V CDR1 and CDR2: SEHNR, FQNEAQ (reference sequence). This sample also belongs to another study, concerning yellow fever vaccine responses in identical twins.

Sequenced sample: memory (CD45RO+) T cells sorted from blood. This receptor was obtained from a woman under 30 in good health. The chain has TRBV7-9 and TRBJ1-4; D is perhaps TRBD1 (5 bases). The chain's CDR3 is CASSSYQGLRFEKLFF. DNA for the CDR3: TGTGCCAGCAGCTCGTACCAGGGACTGCGTTTTGAAAAACTGTTTTTT. Variable domain in full (rest from reference TRBV7-9 and TRBJ1-4): DTGVSQNPRHKITKRGQNVTFRCDPISEHNRLYWYRQTLGQGPEFLTYFQNEAQLEKSRLLSDRFSAERPKGSFSTLEIQRTEQGDSAMYLCASSSYQGLRFEKLFFGSGTQLSVL.